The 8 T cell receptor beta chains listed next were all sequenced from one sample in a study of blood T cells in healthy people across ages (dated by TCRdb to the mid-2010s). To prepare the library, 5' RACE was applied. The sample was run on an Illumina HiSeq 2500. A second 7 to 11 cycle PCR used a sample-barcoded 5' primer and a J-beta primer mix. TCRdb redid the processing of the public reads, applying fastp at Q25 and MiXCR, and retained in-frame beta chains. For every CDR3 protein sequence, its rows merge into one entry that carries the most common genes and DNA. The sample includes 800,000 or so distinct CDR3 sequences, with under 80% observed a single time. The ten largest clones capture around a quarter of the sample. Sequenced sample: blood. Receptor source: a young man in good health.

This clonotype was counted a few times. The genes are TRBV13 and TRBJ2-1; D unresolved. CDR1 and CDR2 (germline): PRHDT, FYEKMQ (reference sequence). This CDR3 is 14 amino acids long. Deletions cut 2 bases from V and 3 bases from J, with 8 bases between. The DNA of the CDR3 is TGTGCCAGCAGCTTAATCAGCAGCTACAATGAGCAGTTCTTC. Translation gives CASSLISSYNEQFF. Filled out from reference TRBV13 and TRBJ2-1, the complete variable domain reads AAGVIQSPRHLIKEKRETATLKCYPIPRHDTVYWYQQGPGQDPQFLISFYEKMQSDKGSIPDRFSAQQFSDYHSELNMSSLELGDSALYFCASSLISSYNEQFFGPGTRLTVL.

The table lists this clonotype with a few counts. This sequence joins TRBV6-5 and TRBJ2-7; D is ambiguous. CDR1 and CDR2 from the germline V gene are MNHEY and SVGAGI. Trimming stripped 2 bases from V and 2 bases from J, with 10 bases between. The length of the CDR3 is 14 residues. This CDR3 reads CASSYLDSTYEQYF. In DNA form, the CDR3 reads TGTGCCAGCAGTTACCTAGACTCTACCTACGAGCAGTACTTC.

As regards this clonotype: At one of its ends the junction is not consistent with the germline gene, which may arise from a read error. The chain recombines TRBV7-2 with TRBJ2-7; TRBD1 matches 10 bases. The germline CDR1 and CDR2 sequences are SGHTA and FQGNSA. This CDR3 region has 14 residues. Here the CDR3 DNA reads TGTGCCGGCAGCTTAGGACAGGGGGCCTACGAGCAGTACTTC. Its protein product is CAGSLGQGAYEQYF.

The chain's CDR3 is CAMGQGGNQPQHF. The CDR3 DNA reads TGTGCCATGGGACAGGGCGGCAATCAGCCCCAGCATTTT. V is TRBV28 and J is TRBJ1-5; TRBD1 matches at 9 bases. CDR1 is MDHEN, CDR2 SYDVKM, per germline. The CDR3 covers 13 residues. Unmatched junction bases numbered 3, after V lost 10 bases and J lost 2 bases.

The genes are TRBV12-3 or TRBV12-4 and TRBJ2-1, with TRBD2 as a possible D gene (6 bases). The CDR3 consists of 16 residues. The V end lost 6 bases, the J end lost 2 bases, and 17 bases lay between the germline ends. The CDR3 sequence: CASRQEGLGAYNEQFF. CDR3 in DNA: TGTGCCAGCAGACAAGAGGGACTGGGGGCCTACAATGAGCAGTTCTTC.

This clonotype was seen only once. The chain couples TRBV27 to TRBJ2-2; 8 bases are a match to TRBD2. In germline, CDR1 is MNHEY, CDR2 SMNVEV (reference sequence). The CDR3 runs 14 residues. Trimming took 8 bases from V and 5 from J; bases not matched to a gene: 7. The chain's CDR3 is CASHSTGGTGELFF. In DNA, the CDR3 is TGTGCCAGCCATTCTACGGGGGGGACCGGGGAGCTGTTTTTT.

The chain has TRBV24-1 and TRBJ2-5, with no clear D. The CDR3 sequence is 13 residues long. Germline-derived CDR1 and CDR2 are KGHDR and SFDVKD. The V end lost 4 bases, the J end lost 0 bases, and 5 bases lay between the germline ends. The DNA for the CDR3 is TGTGCCACCAGTGAATGGGACCAAGAGACCCAGTACTTC. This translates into CATSEWDQETQYF.

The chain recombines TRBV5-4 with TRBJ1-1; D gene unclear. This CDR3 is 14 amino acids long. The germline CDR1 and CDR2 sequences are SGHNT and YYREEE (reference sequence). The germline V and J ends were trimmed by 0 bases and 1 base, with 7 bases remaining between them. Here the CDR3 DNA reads TGTGCCAGCAGCTTGGATCTGGGGAACACTGAAGCTTTCTTT. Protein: CASSLDLGNTEAFF.